This T cell receptor beta chain stems from a study of chemoradiotherapy in HPV16-positive cancers (dated by TCRdb to between 2020 and 2023). Turning to the overall study: Candidate HPV-specific T-cell clones and common TCR motifs were defined by functional T-cell assays performed on cells from a couple of HPV16-positive patients. The study set out to ask whether T-cell immunity against the HPV oncoproteins E6 and E7 changes over the course of chemoradiotherapy and whether that immunity affects survival. Next, the candidate HPV-specific TCRs and motifs were followed in TCR repertoires from under 95 patients with HPV-related cancers.

The CDR3 covers 17 residues, taking in both the cysteine and the phenylalanine. The sequence is cut down to CDR3 DNA, 51 bases in frame from base 1. Deletion took 5 bases off V and 5 bases off J, with a span of 19 bases between the germline ends. Sequences SGHVT (CDR1) and SQSDAQ (CDR2) are obtained from the germline V gene. Because repertoires were sampled repeatedly during chemoradiotherapy, clonal expansion in the tumor microenvironment could be followed. The library was obtained by the immunoSEQ multiplex PCR assay. TCRdb took this table from immuneACCESS and kept in-frame rearrangements with V and J called. Such tables lack part of the clones; where checked against another copy, unresolved V genes explain under half of the gap, and the rest is unexplained. The sample table lists 20,000 to 25,000 clones, roughly 87% of them with a count of one. The ten largest make up about 4.6% of the sample.

Broad study findings and their caveats: Only two HPV16-positive patients were used to derive the functional definition of HPV-specific T cells, and the survival association was reported for HPV16-positive patients. Expansion of candidate HPV-specific clones and E7-related TCR motifs was observed in the tumor microenvironment during treatment, whereas no such expansion was observed for non-HPV-specific T cells. In HPV16-positive patients, expansion of HPV-responsive T cells during chemoradiotherapy was associated with improved recurrence-free survival.

On this clone itself: Its specific antigen is unknown. Base-call qualities are not available, and no considerably larger clone is one nucleotide away.

Material: blood, obtained from a patient who underwent chemoradiotherapy. The sequence derives from a human donor with HPV-associated anogenital cancer. The chain uses TRBV7-4 and TRBJ2-6, with the D gene not confidently named. The bases read TGTGCCAGCAGCGCAACCGCCTCACAAAGTCGGGCCAACGTCCTGACTTTC. Its protein reads: CASSATASQSRANVLTF.